This entry concerns a single TCR beta chain. Its matching antigen is unknown. The Oncomine TCR Beta short-read assay was applied to DNA of cultured CD4+ T cells. Cultured CD4+ T cells were the source of extracted genomic DNA. Each CDR3 protein gets one entry after TCRdb re-called the PCR reads with MiXCR. The table records some 21,000 distinct CDR3 sequences, roughly 43% of them present only once. The germline gives CDR1 SNHLY, CDR2 FYNNEI. The CDR3 runs to 13 residues. V was clipped by 5 bases and J by 5 bases; unmatched bases: 5. The source of the sample is a study of vaccination and CD4 T cells after COVID-19. Study context: Investigators took post-vaccine samples a median about 65 days after dose two, within a range of 14 to 241. The authors gave control cultures a CEFX pool, an HIV-1 Nef pool, or no peptide.

Described time point: late sampling 161 to 241 days after vaccination in a few convalescent patients. Noted treatment: approximately 9-day PBMC culture with coronavirus spike peptide pools or control peptides (ViraFEST assay). The study's findings and limits: The median count of SARS-CoV-2-reactive clonotypes rose from around 20 to 38, not significantly.

Sequenced here: CD4+ T cells from blood, cultured in vitro, sampled about 7 months after SARS-CoV-2 vaccination. This chain links TRBV2 with TRBJ1-1, with 7 nucleotides matching TRBD1. This clonotype was sampled from a human donor who had recovered from COVID-19. In DNA, the CDR3 is TGTGCCAGCAGTCCAGACAGGGCAACTGAAGCTTTCTTT. Translated: CASSPDRATEAFF.